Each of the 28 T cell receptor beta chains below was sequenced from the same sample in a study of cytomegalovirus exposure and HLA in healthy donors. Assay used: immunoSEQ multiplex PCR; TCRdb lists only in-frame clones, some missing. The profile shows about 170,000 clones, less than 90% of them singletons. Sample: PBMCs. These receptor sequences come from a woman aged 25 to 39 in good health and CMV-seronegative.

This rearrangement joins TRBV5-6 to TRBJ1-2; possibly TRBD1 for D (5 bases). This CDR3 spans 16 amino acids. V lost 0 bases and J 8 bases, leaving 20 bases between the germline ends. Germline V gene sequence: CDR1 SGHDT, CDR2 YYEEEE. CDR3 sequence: CASSLANRIGGGGYTF. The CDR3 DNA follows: TGTGCCAGCAGCTTGGCCAATCGGATTGGGGGTGGCGGCTACACCTTC.

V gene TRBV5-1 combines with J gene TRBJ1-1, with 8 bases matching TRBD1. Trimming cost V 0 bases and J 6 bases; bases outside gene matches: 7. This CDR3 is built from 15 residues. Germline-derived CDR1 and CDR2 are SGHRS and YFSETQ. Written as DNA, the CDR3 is TGCGCCAGCAGCTTGGTGACAGGGGAATCGGCTGAAGCTTTCTTT. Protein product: CASSLVTGESAEAFF. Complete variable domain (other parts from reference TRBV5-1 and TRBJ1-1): KAGVTQTPRYLIKTRGQQVTLSCSPISGHRSVSWYQQTPGQGLQFLFEYFSETQRNKGNFPGRFSGRQFSNSRSEMNVSTLELGDSALYLCASSLVTGESAEAFFGQGTRLTVV.

The CDR3 spells CASSLRVNGDQPQHF. The CDR3 region has the DNA TGTGCCAGCAGCTTGCGGGTCAATGGTGATCAGCCCCAGCATTTT. This chain uses TRBV5-5 with TRBJ1-5; D gene uncertain. V shed 1 base and J shed 5 bases, with 13 bases lying between them. Per the germline V gene, CDR1 is SGHKS and CDR2 is YYEKEE (reference sequence). CDR3 size: 15 residues.

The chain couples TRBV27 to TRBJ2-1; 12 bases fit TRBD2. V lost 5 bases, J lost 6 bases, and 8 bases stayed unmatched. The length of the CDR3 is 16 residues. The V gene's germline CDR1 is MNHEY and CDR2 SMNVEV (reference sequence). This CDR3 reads CASSGLLAGGLNEQFF. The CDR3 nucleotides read TGTGCCAGCAGTGGATTACTAGCGGGGGGACTCAATGAGCAGTTCTTC.

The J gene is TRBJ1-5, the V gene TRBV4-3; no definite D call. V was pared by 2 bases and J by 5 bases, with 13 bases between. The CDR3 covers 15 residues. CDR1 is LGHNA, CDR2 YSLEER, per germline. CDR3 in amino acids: CASSQYRESDQPQHF. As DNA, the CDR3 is TGCGCCAGCAGCCAATATAGGGAGTCGGATCAGCCCCAGCATTTT.

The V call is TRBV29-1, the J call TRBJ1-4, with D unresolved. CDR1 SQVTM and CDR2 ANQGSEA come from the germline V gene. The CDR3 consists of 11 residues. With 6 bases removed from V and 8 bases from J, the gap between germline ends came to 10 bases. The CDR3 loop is CSVESGEKLFF. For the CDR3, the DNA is TGCAGCGTCGAGTCCGGGGAAAAACTGTTTTTT.

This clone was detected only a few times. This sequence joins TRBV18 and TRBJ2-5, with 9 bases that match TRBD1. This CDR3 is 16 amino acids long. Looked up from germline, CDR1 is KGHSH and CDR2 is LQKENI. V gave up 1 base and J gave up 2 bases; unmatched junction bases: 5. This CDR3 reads CASSPLPGTGQETQYF. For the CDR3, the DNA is TGTGCCAGCTCACCACTCCCCGGGACAGGGCAAGAGACCCAGTACTTC.

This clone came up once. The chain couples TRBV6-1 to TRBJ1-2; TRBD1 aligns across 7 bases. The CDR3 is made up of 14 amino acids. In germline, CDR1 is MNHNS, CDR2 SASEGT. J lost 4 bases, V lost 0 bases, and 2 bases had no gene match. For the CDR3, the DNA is TGTGCCAGCAGTGAAGCAGGGGACAGCTATGGCTACACCTTC. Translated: CASSEAGDSYGYTF.

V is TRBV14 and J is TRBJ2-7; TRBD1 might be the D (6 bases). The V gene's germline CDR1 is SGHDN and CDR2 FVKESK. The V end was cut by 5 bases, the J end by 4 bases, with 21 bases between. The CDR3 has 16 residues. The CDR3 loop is CASSFHSGQLPYEQYF. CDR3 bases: TGTGCCAGCAGCTTCCATTCAGGACAGCTGCCATACGAGCAGTACTTC.

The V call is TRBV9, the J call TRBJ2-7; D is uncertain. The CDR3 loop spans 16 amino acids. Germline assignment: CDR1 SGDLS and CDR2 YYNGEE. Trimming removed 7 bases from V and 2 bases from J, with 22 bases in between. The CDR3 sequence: CASSPILSGPPYEQYF. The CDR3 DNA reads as TGTGCCAGCTCCCCCATCTTGTCCGGGCCACCCTACGAGCAGTACTTC. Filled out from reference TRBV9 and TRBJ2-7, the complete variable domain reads DSGVTQTPKHLITATGQRVTLRCSPRSGDLSVYWYQQSLDQGLQFLIQYYNGEERAKGNILERFSAQQFPDLHSELNLSSLELGDSALYFCASSPILSGPPYEQYFGPGTRLTVT.

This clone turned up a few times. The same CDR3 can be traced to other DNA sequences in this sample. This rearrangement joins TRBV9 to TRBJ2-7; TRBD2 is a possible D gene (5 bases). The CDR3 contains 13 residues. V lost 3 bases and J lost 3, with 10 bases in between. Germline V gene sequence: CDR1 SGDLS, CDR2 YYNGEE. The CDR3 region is CASSASGGYEQYF. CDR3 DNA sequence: TGTGCCAGCAGCGCCTCAGGAGGCTACGAGCAGTACTTC.

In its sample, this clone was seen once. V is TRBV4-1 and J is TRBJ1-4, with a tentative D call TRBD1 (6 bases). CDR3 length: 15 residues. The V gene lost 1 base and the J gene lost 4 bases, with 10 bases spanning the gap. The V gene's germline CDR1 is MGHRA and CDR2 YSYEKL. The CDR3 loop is CASSQAGTSNEKLFF. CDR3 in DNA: TGCGCCAGCAGCCAAGCGGGGACAAGTAATGAAAAACTGTTTTTT.

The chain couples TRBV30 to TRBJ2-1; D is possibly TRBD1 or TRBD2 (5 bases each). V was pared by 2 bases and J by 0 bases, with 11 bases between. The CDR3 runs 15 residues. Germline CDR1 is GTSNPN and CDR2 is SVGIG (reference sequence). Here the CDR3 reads CAWSRDGSSYNEQFF. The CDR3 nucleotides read TGTGCCTGGAGTAGGGACGGTAGCTCCTACAATGAGCAGTTCTTC.

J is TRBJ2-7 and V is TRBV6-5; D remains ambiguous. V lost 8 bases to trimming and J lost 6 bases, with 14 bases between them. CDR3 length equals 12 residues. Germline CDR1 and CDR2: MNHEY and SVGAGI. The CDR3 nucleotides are TGTGCCAGCGGGCTTCCTTCTCGCGAGCAGTACTTC. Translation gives CASGLPSREQYF.

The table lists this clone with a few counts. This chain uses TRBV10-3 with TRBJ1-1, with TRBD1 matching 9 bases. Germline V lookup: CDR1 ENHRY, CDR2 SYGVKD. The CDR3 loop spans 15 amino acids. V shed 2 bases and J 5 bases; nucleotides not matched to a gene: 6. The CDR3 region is CAISEATGGRTEAFF. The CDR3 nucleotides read TGTGCCATCAGTGAGGCGACAGGGGGAAGGACTGAAGCTTTCTTT.

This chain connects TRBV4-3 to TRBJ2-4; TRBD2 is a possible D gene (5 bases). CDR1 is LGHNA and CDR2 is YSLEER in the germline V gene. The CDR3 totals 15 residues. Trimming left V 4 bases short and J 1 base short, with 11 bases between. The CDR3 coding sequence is TGCGCCAGCAGCCTTGAAGCGGTGGCCAAAAACATTCAGTACTTC. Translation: CASSLEAVAKNIQYF.

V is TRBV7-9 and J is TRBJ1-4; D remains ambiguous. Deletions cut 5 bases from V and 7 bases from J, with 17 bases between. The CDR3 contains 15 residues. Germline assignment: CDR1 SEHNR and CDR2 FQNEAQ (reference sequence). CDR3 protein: CASSPARPGSEKLFF. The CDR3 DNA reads TGTGCCAGCAGCCCCGCCCGGCCGGGATCTGAAAAACTGTTTTTT.

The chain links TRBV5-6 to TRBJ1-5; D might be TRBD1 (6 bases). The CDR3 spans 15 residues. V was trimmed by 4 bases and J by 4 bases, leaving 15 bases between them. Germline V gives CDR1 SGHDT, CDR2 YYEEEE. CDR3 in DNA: TGTGCCAGCAGCCCCATGGACAGAAAGAATCAGCCCCAGCATTTT. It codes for CASSPMDRKNQPQHF.

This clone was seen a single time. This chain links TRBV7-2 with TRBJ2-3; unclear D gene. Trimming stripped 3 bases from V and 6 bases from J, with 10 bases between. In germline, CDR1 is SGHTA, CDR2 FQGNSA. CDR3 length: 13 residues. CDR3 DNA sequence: TGTGCCAGCAGCTTGAGACCCGGGGATACGCAGTATTTT. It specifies CASSLRPGDTQYF. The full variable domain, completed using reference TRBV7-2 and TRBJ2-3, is GAGVSQSPSNKVTEKGKDVELRCDPISGHTALYWYRQSLGQGLEFLIYFQGNSAPDKSGLPSDRFSAERTGGSVSTLTIQRTQQEDSAVYLCASSLRPGDTQYFGPGTRLTVL.

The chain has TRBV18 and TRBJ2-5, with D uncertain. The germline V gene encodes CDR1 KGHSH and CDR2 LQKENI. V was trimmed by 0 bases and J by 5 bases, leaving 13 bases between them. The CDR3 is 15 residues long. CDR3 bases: TGTGCCAGCTCACCACCCGAAAGGAACGGGGAGACCCAGTACTTC. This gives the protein CASSPPERNGETQYF.

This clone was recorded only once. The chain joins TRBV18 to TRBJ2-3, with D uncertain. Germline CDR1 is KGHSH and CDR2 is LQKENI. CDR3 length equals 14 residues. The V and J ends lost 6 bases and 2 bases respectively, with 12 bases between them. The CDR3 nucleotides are TGTGCCAGCTCCCCTGTGGGCTCCACAGATACGCAGTATTTT. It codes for CASSPVGSTDTQYF.

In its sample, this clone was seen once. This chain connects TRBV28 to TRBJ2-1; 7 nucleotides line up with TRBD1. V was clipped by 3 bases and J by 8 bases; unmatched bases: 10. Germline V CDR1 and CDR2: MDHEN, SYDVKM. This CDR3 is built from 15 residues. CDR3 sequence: CASSLRSGTVYEQFF. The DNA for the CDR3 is TGTGCCAGCAGTTTGCGCTCCGGGACAGTCTATGAGCAGTTCTTC.

CDR3 loop: CASSVTGNSYEQYF. CDR3 nucleotide sequence: TGTGCCAGCAGCGTGACTGGAAACTCCTACGAGCAGTACTTC. The chain combines TRBV7-9 with TRBJ2-7, with no clear D. Germline V gene sequence: CDR1 SEHNR, CDR2 FQNEAQ (reference sequence). The CDR3 totals 14 residues. The ends were cut back, 5 bases at V and 0 bases at J, with 11 bases in the middle. Based on the CDR3 plus reference TRBV7-9 and TRBJ2-7, the full variable domain is DTGVSQNPRHKITKRGQNVTFRCDPISEHNRLYWYRQTLGQGPEFLTYFQNEAQLEKSRLLSDRFSAERPKGSFSTLEIQRTEQGDSAMYLCASSVTGNSYEQYFGPGTRLTVT.

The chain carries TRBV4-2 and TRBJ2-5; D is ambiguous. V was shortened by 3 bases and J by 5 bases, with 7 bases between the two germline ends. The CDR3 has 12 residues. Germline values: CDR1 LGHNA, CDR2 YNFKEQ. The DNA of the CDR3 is TGTGCCAGCAGCCATAATGGGGAGACCCAGTACTTC. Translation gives CASSHNGETQYF.

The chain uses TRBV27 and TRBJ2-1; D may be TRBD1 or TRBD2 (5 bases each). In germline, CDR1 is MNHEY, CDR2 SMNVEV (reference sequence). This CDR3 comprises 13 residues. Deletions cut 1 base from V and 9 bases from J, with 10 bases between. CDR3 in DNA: TGTGCCAGCAGTTTATACGAGAGGGGTGAGCAGTTCTTC. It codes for CASSLYERGEQFF.

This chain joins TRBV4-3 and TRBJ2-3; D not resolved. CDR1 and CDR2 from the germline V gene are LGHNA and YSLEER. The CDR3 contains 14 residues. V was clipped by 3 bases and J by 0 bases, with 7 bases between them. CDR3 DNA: TGCGCCAGCAGCCAGGGATTTAGCACAGATACGCAGTATTTT. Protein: CASSQGFSTDTQYF.

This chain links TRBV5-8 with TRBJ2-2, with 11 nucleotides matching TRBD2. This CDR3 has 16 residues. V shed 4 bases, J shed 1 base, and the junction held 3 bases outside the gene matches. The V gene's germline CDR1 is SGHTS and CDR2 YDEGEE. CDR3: CASSPGLAVNTGELFF. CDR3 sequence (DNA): TGTGCCAGCAGCCCGGGACTAGCGGTGAACACCGGGGAGCTGTTTTTT.

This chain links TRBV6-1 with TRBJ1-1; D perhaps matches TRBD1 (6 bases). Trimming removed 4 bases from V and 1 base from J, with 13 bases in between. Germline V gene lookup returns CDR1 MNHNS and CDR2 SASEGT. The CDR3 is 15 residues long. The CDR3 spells CASSVNRVKNTEAFF. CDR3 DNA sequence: TGTGCCAGCAGTGTAAACAGGGTGAAGAACACTGAAGCTTTCTTT.